This T cell receptor (beta chain) was recovered during a study of T-cell reconstitution after alpha-beta-depleted transplantation in children. Library preparation (for TCRbeta) was performed with unique molecular identifiers. TCRdb re-called the PCR reads with MiXCR, one entry per CDR3 protein. The sample holds about 580,000 distinct CDR3 sequences, 25% to 30% seen once. Broader study findings: Surviving recipient cells, namely T cells and thymic progenitors, were the source of high day-60 TCRbeta diversity in some patients. The authors attributed T-cell counts and diversity one year after transplant mostly to newly produced T cells. Alpha-beta T cells about two months after transplant reportedly derived from several hundred expanded graft clones.

A note on this clonotype: Its antigen is still unknown.

This CDR3 comprises 15 residues. V lost 5 bases, J lost 4 bases, and 8 bases stayed unmatched. The origin of this receptor is a boy under two years old with Wiskott-Aldrich syndrome, due to receive a stem cell transplant. This chain uses TRBV12-3 or TRBV12-4 with TRBJ1-2; TRBD1 matches 9 bases. This specimen consisted of PBMCs, obtained before TCRalphabeta/CD19-depleted stem cell transplant. The CDR3 spells CASSPGTGLSYGYTF. In nucleotides, the CDR3 is TGTGCCAGCAGTCCCGGGACAGGGCTATCCTATGGCTACACCTTC.